One sample yielded the 24 T cell receptor beta chains listed below, sequenced in a study of CD8+CD57+ T cells in acquired aplastic anemia. Both TCR beta VDJ combination and CDR3 sequence profiling were carried out. Genomic DNA was the template for this profiling. TCRdb reprocessed the reads with MiXCR, giving one entry per CDR3 protein. This table holds 200,000 to 250,000 distinct CDR3 sequences, 30% to 40% found once. The specimen sequenced was sorted CD4+, CD8+, or CD8+CD57+ T cells (not recorded which) from PBMCs. These receptors originate from a human donor in good health, serving as a control.

The chain uses TRBV25-1 and TRBJ2-7; 7 nucleotides align to TRBD2. The V gene end was trimmed by 6 bases and the J gene end by 1 base; junction bases not matched to a gene: 12. Germline assignment: CDR1 MGHDK and CDR2 SYGVNS. The CDR3 has 16 amino acids. The CDR3 bases are TGTGCCAGCAGCTTAGTCTTATCGGGGGGATCCTACGAGCAGTACTTC. It translates to CASSLVLSGGSYEQYF.

In the case of this clonotype: One junction end does not reproduce the germline sequence, and a read error may be involved. V gene TRBV7-2 combines with J gene TRBJ2-1, with 8 bases aligning to TRBD2. Germline-derived CDR1 and CDR2 are SGHTA and FQGNSA. This CDR3 region has 12 residues. In DNA, the CDR3 is TGTGCCAGCAGCTTTGCGGGGGGTATGATGCTCTTC. It encodes CASSFAGGMMLF.

The genes are TRBV5-1 and TRBJ2-3, with 13 bases identical to TRBD2. J gave up 2 bases and V 3 bases, and 6 bases lay outside the gene matches. The length of the CDR3 is 17 residues. The germline V gene has CDR1 SGHRS and CDR2 YFSETQ. The CDR3 loop is CASSSRTSGGLTDTQYF. The CDR3 nucleotides are TGCGCCAGCAGCTCCCGGACTAGCGGGGGTCTCACAGATACGCAGTATTTT.

There are a few counts of this clonotype. The chain recombines TRBV7-3 with TRBJ2-3; TRBD2 matches 8 bases. Germline trimming cut 4 bases from V and 5 bases from J; bases unmatched to any gene: 11. CDR1 SGHTA and CDR2 FQGTGA come from the germline V gene. The CDR3 has 16 residues. The CDR3 nucleotides are TGTGCCAGCAGCTCCGCGGGGGGCCCTTGGGGAGATACGCAGTATTTT. It translates to CASSSAGGPWGDTQYF.

The chain carries TRBV6-1 and TRBJ1-2; tentative D call: TRBD1 (5 bases). Per the germline V gene, CDR1 is MNHNS and CDR2 is SASEGT. Trimming shortened V by 2 bases and J by 3 bases, and 7 bases separated the two germline ends. The CDR3 spans 13 residues. The CDR3 region is CASSEMGDYGYTF. CDR3 bases: TGTGCCAGCAGTGAAATGGGGGACTATGGCTACACCTTC.

The V gene is TRBV3-1, the J gene TRBJ2-1; 7 bases line up with TRBD2. The V and J ends lost 3 bases and 6 bases, in that order; junction bases with no gene match: 8. Per germline, CDR1 LGHDT and CDR2 YNNKEL (reference sequence). This CDR3 has 15 amino acids. The CDR3 sequence: CASSHTERDINEQFF. The CDR3 DNA reads TGTGCCAGCAGCCACACTGAGCGGGATATCAATGAGCAGTTCTTC.

This clonotype was detected a few times. The chain recombines TRBV6-5 with TRBJ2-1, with D perhaps matching TRBD2 (6 bases). V shed 4 bases and J shed 8 bases, with 15 bases lying between them. CDR1 and CDR2 (germline): MNHEY, SVGAGI. The CDR3 has 14 amino acids. The CDR3 DNA follows: TGTGCCAGCAGTTCCCCCCCAGCGGGCGATGAGCAGTTCTTC. Amino acids: CASSSPPAGDEQFF.

The chain combines TRBV25-1 with TRBJ1-4; a weak D match, TRBD1 (6 bases). In germline, CDR1 is MGHDK, CDR2 SYGVNS. The CDR3 totals 14 residues. Trimming shortened V by 2 bases and J by 8 bases, and 12 bases separated the two germline ends. CDR3 amino acids: CASSEPTGGEKLFF. The CDR3, as DNA: TGTGCCAGCAGTGAACCCACCGGGGGCGAAAAACTGTTTTTT.

CDR3: CASSLIGGTEQFF. CDR3 nucleotide sequence: TGTGCCAGCAGCTTGATAGGGGGGACTGAGCAGTTCTTC. The genes are TRBV7-2 and TRBJ2-1; D may match TRBD1 or TRBD2 (6 bases each). CDR1 and CDR2 (germline): SGHTA, FQGNSA. This CDR3 contains 13 residues. V lost 3 bases, J lost 9 bases, and 12 bases lay in between.

The J gene is TRBJ1-6, the V gene TRBV7-2; perhaps TRBD1 as D (5 bases). Trimming took off 1 base at V and 8 bases at J, with 12 bases between the two ends. The CDR3 totals 15 residues. Germline V CDR1 and CDR2: SGHTA, FQGNSA. Here the CDR3 reads CASSLVSQGDSPLHF. Here the CDR3 DNA reads TGTGCCAGCAGCTTAGTGAGTCAGGGTGATTCACCCCTCCACTTT.

The rearrangement links TRBV2 to TRBJ2-7; a possible D gene is TRBD2 (5 bases). Germline loops: CDR1 SNHLY, CDR2 FYNNEI. V lost 6 bases and J 3 bases, leaving 12 bases between the germline ends. The CDR3 has 13 amino acids. This CDR3 is CASRRTVRYEQYF. As DNA, the CDR3 is TGTGCCAGCAGGCGGACTGTTCGCTACGAGCAGTACTTC.

This clonotype was seen a few times. V is TRBV6-1 and J is TRBJ1-1; D gene ambiguous. The CDR3 runs to 15 residues. The germline gives CDR1 MNHNS, CDR2 SASEGT. The V and J ends lost 6 bases and 0 bases respectively, with 14 bases between them. The DNA of the CDR3 is TGTGCCAGCAGCCCCCAAAGTACGGTGAACACTGAAGCTTTCTTT. Residues: CASSPQSTVNTEAFF.

The chain recombines TRBV29-1 with TRBJ1-5, with a weak D call TRBD1 (5 bases). The CDR3 covers 13 residues. V lost 4 bases, J lost 5 bases, and 12 bases lay in between. Germline assignment: CDR1 SQVTM and CDR2 ANQGSEA. Written as DNA, the CDR3 is TGCAGCGTTGCAGGGCAGGGAGATCAGCCCCAGCATTTT. It is translated as CSVAGQGDQPQHF.

This clonotype was counted only a few times. The genes are TRBV27 and TRBJ2-1, with unresolved D. CDR3 length equals 12 residues. Germline V gives CDR1 MNHEY, CDR2 SMNVEV (reference sequence). Trimming stripped 10 bases from V and 6 bases from J, with 13 bases between. The CDR3 sequence is CAIEALGNEQFF. The CDR3 nucleotides read TGTGCCATCGAAGCCCTCGGCAATGAGCAGTTCTTC.

This clonotype appeared a few times. The chain has TRBV4-2 and TRBJ1-6; 10 bases map to TRBD1. Germline loops: CDR1 LGHNA, CDR2 YNFKEQ. This CDR3 region has 16 residues. The trim removed 4 bases at V and 4 bases at J, leaving 4 bases unmatched. CDR3 DNA: TGTGCCAGCAGCCCCGACAGGGGGCTGTATAATTCACCCCTCCACTTT. It is translated as CASSPDRGLYNSPLHF.

This clonotype was counted a few times. This sequence joins TRBV9 and TRBJ2-2, with 7 bases that match TRBD2. CDR1 is SGDLS and CDR2 is YYNGEE in the germline V gene. J lost 2 bases, V lost 4 bases, and 5 bases had no gene match. CDR3 size: 15 residues. The CDR3 DNA is TGTGCCAGCAGCCAGGCTAGCGGCAACACCGGGGAGCTGTTTTTT. It specifies CASSQASGNTGELFF.

This clonotype has ten or more counts. The chain recombines TRBV29-1 with TRBJ2-3; 9 nucleotides line up with TRBD1. The CDR3 is made up of 17 amino acids. V gave up 0 bases and J gave up 0 bases; unmatched junction bases: 7. Germline V gene sequence: CDR1 SQVTM, CDR2 ANQGSEA. The chain's CDR3 is CSVEDLGDRDSTDTQYF. The CDR3 DNA reads TGCAGCGTTGAAGACCTGGGGGACAGGGATAGCACAGATACGCAGTATTTT.

CDR3 coding DNA: TGTGCCTGGGAATTGCAGGGGTCTGGGGCCAACGTCCTGACTTTC. Amino acid sequence: CAWELQGSGANVLTF. The rearrangement links TRBV30 to TRBJ2-6; perhaps TRBD1 as D (6 bases). Germline V gene sequence: CDR1 GTSNPN, CDR2 SVGIG (reference sequence). With 5 bases removed from V and 1 base from J, the gap between germline ends came to 12 bases. The CDR3 spans 15 residues.

The chain uses TRBV15 and TRBJ2-7; D might be TRBD1 (6 bases). Germline values: CDR1 LNHNV, CDR2 YYDKDF (reference sequence). CDR3 length: 16 residues. With 1 base removed from V and 0 bases from J, the gap between germline ends came to 13 bases. CDR3 amino acids: CATSRGPGDTSYEQYF. In DNA form, the CDR3 reads TGTGCCACCAGCAGAGGACCTGGGGACACCTCCTACGAGCAGTACTTC.

The gene calls are TRBV5-6 and TRBJ1-5; TRBD1 is a possible D gene (5 bases). This CDR3 has 15 residues. Germline V gene sequence: CDR1 SGHDT, CDR2 YYEEEE. Trimming stripped 3 bases from V and 2 bases from J, with 12 bases between. CDR3 sequence reads: CASSSTRGGNQPQHF. DNA of the CDR3: TGTGCCAGCAGCTCAACGCGGGGGGGCAATCAGCCCCAGCATTTT.

This clonotype came up a few times. V and J are TRBV7-9 and TRBJ2-7; the D is unclear. The germline CDR1 and CDR2 sequences are SEHNR and FQNEAQ (reference sequence). V shed 5 bases and J shed 4 bases, with 15 bases lying between them. The CDR3 covers 14 residues. The CDR3 here is CASSPNKKEYEQYF. CDR3 bases: TGTGCCAGCAGCCCAAATAAGAAGGAATACGAGCAGTACTTC. The variable domain in full, completed from reference TRBV7-9 and TRBJ2-7, reads DTGVSQNPRHKITKRGQNVTFRCDPISEHNRLYWYRQTLGQGPEFLTYFQNEAQLEKSRLLSDRFSAERPKGSFSTLEIQRTEQGDSAMYLCASSPNKKEYEQYFGPGTRLTVT.

V gene TRBV19 combines with J gene TRBJ1-5; D unclear. Germline CDR1 and CDR2: LNHDA and SQIVND (reference sequence). V lost 7 bases and J lost 3, with 13 bases in between. The length of the CDR3 is 14 residues. CDR3 nucleotides: TGTGCCAGTACAGGACTAGCGGACAATCAGCCCCAGCATTTT. It yields the protein CASTGLADNQPQHF.

CDR3 bases: TGTGCCAGCAGCTCTACGACAGGCCGTAATGAAAAACTGTTTTTT. This translates into CASSSTTGRNEKLFF. The chain has TRBV5-5 and TRBJ1-4; maybe TRBD1 (6 bases). CDR1 is SGHKS and CDR2 is YYEKEE in the germline V gene (reference sequence). The CDR3 runs to 15 residues. V lost 3 bases and J 4 bases, leaving 13 bases between the germline ends.

As regards this clonotype: At one end, the junction sequence differs from germline, possibly due to a read error. V is TRBV10-3 and J is TRBJ1-1; the D gene is possibly TRBD1 (5 bases). This CDR3 has 14 residues. CDR1 is ENHRY and CDR2 is SYGVKD in the germline V gene. CDR3 in amino acids: CAISAGVMNIEAFF. The CDR3 DNA is TGTGCCATCAGTGCGGGGGTCATGAACATTGAAGCTTTCTTT.